Below are 27 T cell receptor beta chains sequenced from a single sample in a study of vaccination and CD4 T cells after COVID-19. The assay that was used to sequence DNA from cultured CD4+ T cells was the Oncomine TCR Beta short-read assay. MiXCR, applied by TCRdb to the PCR reads, yields one record per CDR3 protein. Counted here are 8,500 to 9,000 distinct CDR3 sequences, approximately 56% occurring once; the ten biggest clones make up 15% to 19%. No antigens are known for them. Treatment given: approximately 9-day PBMC culture with coronavirus spike peptide pools or control peptides (ViraFEST assay). The sample consisted of cultured CD4+ T cells from blood, taken after SARS-CoV-2 vaccination. The receptors were sampled from a human donor with COVID-19.

This clonotype was seen a few times. V gene TRBV6-1 combines with J gene TRBJ1-2, with unresolved D. Germline V gene data show CDR1 as MNHNS and CDR2 as SASEGT. CDR3 length: 11 amino acids. The V end was cut by 3 bases, the J end by 7 bases, with 6 bases between. CDR3 region: CASSEWGGYTF. The CDR3 region has the DNA TGTGCCAGCAGTGAGTGGGGTGGCTACACCTTC.

The sample holds a few counts of this clonotype. The chain joins TRBV7-8 to TRBJ1-5; D unresolved. The CDR3 has 15 amino acids. CDR1 is SGHVS and CDR2 is FQNEAQ in the germline V gene. The V end lost 0 bases, the J end lost 1 base, and 7 bases lay between the germline ends. This CDR3 reads CASSLASQSNQPQHF. The CDR3 region has the DNA TGTGCCAGCAGCTTAGCGTCGCAGAGCAATCAGCCCCAGCATTTT.

This chain connects TRBV7-9 to TRBJ2-2, with a tentative D call TRBD1 (6 bases). The V gene's germline CDR1 is SEHNR and CDR2 FQNEAQ (reference sequence). The CDR3 sequence is 14 residues long. Trimming pared 3 bases from V and 4 bases from J, leaving 9 bases between. CDR3 protein: CASSFRGPTGELFF. CDR3 DNA: TGTGCCAGCAGCTTCAGGGGACCCACCGGGGAGCTGTTTTTT.

A few counts support this clonotype. This chain links TRBV20-1 with TRBJ1-1; tentative D call: TRBD1 (5 bases). The V and J ends lost 0 bases and 4 bases respectively, with 12 bases between them. There are 14 residues in the CDR3. CDR1 is DFQATT, CDR2 SNEGSKA, per germline (reference sequence). CDR3: CSARDFRATTEAFF. The CDR3 DNA reads as TGCAGTGCTAGAGATTTCAGGGCGACCACTGAAGCTTTCTTT.

There are a few counts of this clonotype. The chain combines TRBV6-5 with TRBJ1-2, with TRBD1 identical over 8 bases. The CDR3 loop spans 16 amino acids. The germline V gene encodes CDR1 MNHEY and CDR2 SVGAGI. J lost 3 bases, V lost 3 bases, and 9 bases had no gene match. CDR3 coding DNA: TGTGCCAGCAGTTATCGACAGGGGAGAGGGGACTATGGCTACACCTTC. Its translation: CASSYRQGRGDYGYTF.

CDR3 nucleotide sequence: TGCAGTGCTAGAGAGGAAAACAGGGGGCCCGGGGAGCTGTTTTTT. Encoded protein: CSAREENRGPGELFF. This chain links TRBV20-1 with TRBJ2-2; 9 nucleotides line up with TRBD1. This CDR3 is 15 amino acids long. Germline V CDR1 and CDR2: DFQATT, SNEGSKA (reference sequence). The V and J ends lost 0 bases and 6 bases, in that order; junction bases with no gene match: 5.

This chain joins TRBV7-9 and TRBJ2-5; a weak D match, TRBD1 (6 bases). Germline values: CDR1 SEHNR, CDR2 FQNEAQ (reference sequence). V gave up 4 bases and J gave up 5 bases, with 11 bases separating them. The CDR3 has 13 residues. CDR3 nucleotides: TGTGCCAGCAGCTCCGGACAGCACGAGACCCAGTACTTC. This translates into CASSSGQHETQYF.

The rearrangement uses TRBV4-2 and TRBJ2-5; either TRBD1 or TRBD2 may fit D (6 bases each). This CDR3 is 16 amino acids long. Germline V gene sequence: CDR1 LGHNA, CDR2 YNFKEQ. V lost 0 bases and J lost 2, with 13 bases in between. DNA of the CDR3: TGTGCCAGCAGCCAAGACTGGGGGGCCCAACAAGAGACCCAGTACTTC. It specifies CASSQDWGAQQETQYF.

V is TRBV5-1 and J is TRBJ1-1; 8 bases are shared with TRBD1. J lost 7 bases, V lost 4 bases, and 3 bases had no gene match. There are 12 residues in the CDR3. The V gene's germline CDR1 is SGHRS and CDR2 YFSETQ. CDR3: CASSTGTGEAFF. Here the CDR3 DNA reads TGCGCCAGCAGCACAGGGACAGGTGAAGCTTTCTTT.

The gene calls are TRBV20-1 and TRBJ2-3; 9 positions agree with TRBD2. Looked up from germline, CDR1 is DFQATT and CDR2 is SNEGSKA (reference sequence). This CDR3 region has 15 residues. The junction had 9 bases not matched to a gene; V was cut back by 7 bases and J by 1 base. CDR3 sequence: CSVTELAGRTDTQYF. As DNA, the CDR3 is TGCAGTGTAACCGAGCTAGCGGGGCGCACAGATACGCAGTATTTT.

The chain combines TRBV27 with TRBJ2-2; 10 bases are a match to TRBD1. This CDR3 region has 17 residues. Trimming cost V 2 bases and J 3 bases; bases outside gene matches: 6. Germline lookup yields CDR1 MNHEY and CDR2 SMNVEV (reference sequence). The CDR3 here is CASSLPGTGAHTGELFF. The DNA for the CDR3 is TGTGCCAGCAGTTTACCCGGGACAGGGGCTCACACCGGGGAGCTGTTTTTT.

This clonotype was recorded once. The chain links TRBV15 to TRBJ2-3, with D perhaps matching TRBD2 (6 bases). V lost 3 bases to trimming and J lost 11 bases, with 18 bases between them. The CDR3 runs to 14 residues. Germline loops: CDR1 LNHNV, CDR2 YYDKDF (reference sequence). CDR3 in amino acids: CATSSGGPEGGQYF. In DNA, the CDR3 is TGTGCCACCAGCAGCGGAGGCCCCGAGGGAGGGCAGTATTTT. Full variable domain (outside the CDR3, taken from reference TRBV15 and TRBJ2-3): DAMVIQNPRYQVTQFGKPVTLSCSQTLNHNVMYWYQQKSSQAPKLLFHYYDKDFNNEADTPDNFQSRRPNTSFCFLDIRSPGLGDTAMYLCATSSGGPEGGQYFGPGTRLTVL.

The genes are TRBV6-2 or TRBV6-3 and TRBJ2-5; 9 bases map to TRBD1. Germline V lookup: CDR1 MNHEY, CDR2 SVGEGT. The V gene end was trimmed by 4 bases and the J gene end by 7 bases; junction bases not matched to a gene: 4. This CDR3 has 13 residues. CDR3 sequence reads: CASSWGQGGTQYF. The CDR3 DNA is TGTGCCAGCAGTTGGGGACAGGGAGGGACCCAGTACTTC.

The chain recombines TRBV2 with TRBJ1-2; a possible D gene is TRBD1 (6 bases). This CDR3 has 16 amino acids. Trimming removed 6 bases at V and 3 bases at J, with 20 bases between. The germline gives CDR1 SNHLY, CDR2 FYNNEI. In DNA form, the CDR3 reads TGTGCCAGCAGGGGGGCGAGCGGGGGCGCCCACTATGGCTACACCTTC. The encoded protein is CASRGASGGAHYGYTF.

The chain employs TRBV20-1 and TRBJ1-5; the D is unclear. This CDR3 has 15 amino acids. Looked up from germline, CDR1 is DFQATT and CDR2 is SNEGSKA (reference sequence). V lost 0 bases and J lost 2, with 11 bases in between. The CDR3 here is CSAREQGNGNQPQHF. The CDR3 DNA sequence: TGCAGTGCTAGAGAACAAGGGAATGGCAATCAGCCCCAGCATTTT.

The chain carries TRBV20-1 and TRBJ1-1; a possible D gene is TRBD1 (6 bases). The CDR3 contains 15 residues. Germline V gene lookup returns CDR1 DFQATT and CDR2 SNEGSKA (reference sequence). V gave up 3 bases and J gave up 0 bases, with 14 bases separating them. CDR3 DNA: TGCAGTGCTAGGGACCTGAACAGGGTGAACACTGAAGCTTTCTTT. As protein: CSARDLNRVNTEAFF.

The chain uses TRBV20-1 and TRBJ1-1; perhaps TRBD1 as D (5 bases). V was trimmed by 2 bases and J by 6 bases, leaving 16 bases between them. The CDR3 totals 14 residues. Germline V gives CDR1 DFQATT, CDR2 SNEGSKA (reference sequence). CDR3 nucleotides: TGCAGTGCTAGACCACCCGGGGCGTCGCCTGAAGCTTTCTTT. Its protein is CSARPPGASPEAFF.

The chain carries TRBV7-6 and TRBJ2-7; D not certain. Germline CDR1 reads SGHVS; CDR2 reads FNYEAQ. The CDR3 has 12 residues. Trimming stripped 1 base from V and 4 bases from J, with 5 bases between. DNA of the CDR3: TGTGCCAGCAGCTTAGACACGTACGAGCAGTACTTC. Its protein product is CASSLDTYEQYF.

This clonotype has only a few counts. The chain recombines TRBV6-5 with TRBJ1-2; D remains unclear. Trimming removed 2 bases at V and 8 bases at J, with 15 bases between. CDR3 size: 14 residues. Germline loops: CDR1 MNHEY, CDR2 SVGAGI. The CDR3 region is CASSYRSGGEGYTF. The DNA for the CDR3 is TGTGCCAGCAGTTACCGTAGTGGCGGGGAGGGCTACACCTTC.

The genes are TRBV30 and TRBJ2-1, with 8 positions matching TRBD2. V lost 0 bases and J lost 7; bases outside the gene matches: 14. CDR1 is GTSNPN and CDR2 is SVGIG in the germline V gene (reference sequence). The CDR3 consists of 17 residues. The CDR3 bases are TGTGCCTGGAGTGTACCCGGGGGGGCCTTCGTACGTAATGAGCAGTTCTTC. Translated, it gives CAWSVPGGAFVRNEQFF.

The chain is built from TRBV5-6 and TRBJ1-2; TRBD1 matches at 7 bases. CDR1 SGHDT and CDR2 YYEEEE come from the germline V gene. This CDR3 comprises 12 residues. Trimming at V came to 6 bases and at J to 3 bases, leaving 2 bases not matched to a gene. CDR3 in amino acids: CASNGQDYGYTF. Here the CDR3 DNA reads TGTGCCAGCAACGGACAGGACTATGGCTACACCTTC.

This clonotype was observed once. The chain is built from TRBV6-1 and TRBJ2-3; tentatively, D is TRBD1 or TRBD2 (5 bases each). The CDR3 covers 13 residues. Deletions cut 4 bases from V and 2 bases from J, with 7 bases between. CDR1 MNHNS and CDR2 SASEGT come from the germline V gene. The CDR3 nucleotides are TGTGCCAGCAGTGGGGGGTACACAGATACGCAGTATTTT. The encoded protein is CASSGGYTDTQYF.

The chain links TRBV20-1 to TRBJ2-3; possible D gene TRBD2, 5 bases. The CDR3 totals 14 residues. Germline lookup yields CDR1 DFQATT and CDR2 SNEGSKA (reference sequence). The V end lost 3 bases, the J end lost 2 bases, and 12 bases lay between the germline ends. Here the CDR3 DNA reads TGCAGTGCTAGTTTTGAGGGAACCACAGATACGCAGTATTTT. Translation gives CSASFEGTTDTQYF.

This clonotype was seen a few times. This chain joins TRBV20-1 and TRBJ1-2, with D perhaps matching TRBD1 (6 bases). The ends were cut back, 5 bases at V and 6 bases at J, with 19 bases in the middle. The length of the CDR3 is 14 residues. Germline V gives CDR1 DFQATT, CDR2 SNEGSKA (reference sequence). For the CDR3, the DNA is TGCAGTGCTCTTACAGGGAGACGAGAGCATGGCTACACCTTC. Translated, it gives CSALTGRREHGYTF.

The gene calls are TRBV20-1 and TRBJ1-3, with 7 bases identical to TRBD1. The CDR3 runs to 14 residues. V was clipped by 5 bases and J by 4 bases; unmatched bases: 8. Germline CDR1 and CDR2: DFQATT and SNEGSKA (reference sequence). CDR3 in amino acids: CSAPDRVWGNTIYF. For the CDR3, the DNA is TGCAGTGCTCCCGACAGGGTTTGGGGAAACACCATATATTTT.

The chain uses TRBV6-5 and TRBJ1-6, with TRBD1 as a possible D gene (5 bases). The V gene's germline CDR1 is MNHEY and CDR2 SVGAGI. The CDR3 length is 18 residues. Trimming shortened V by 0 bases and J by 10 bases, and 22 bases separated the two germline ends. CDR3 nucleotide sequence: TGTGCCAGCAGTTACTCGGGGCCGGGTCGGGCACAAGGGTCACCCCTCCACTTT. Translated: CASSYSGPGRAQGSPLHF.

The rearrangement joins TRBV7-2 to TRBJ2-3; D is unclear. The CDR3 extends over 12 amino acids. Trimming took off 5 bases at V and 4 bases at J, with 7 bases between the two ends. Germline V gives CDR1 SGHTA, CDR2 FQGNSA. CDR3 sequence: CASSHRADTQYF. The CDR3 DNA sequence: TGTGCCAGCAGCCACCGGGCAGATACGCAGTATTTT.